These T cell receptor beta chains were read from a single sample in a study of T cell clones after liver transplantation. Generated by immunoSEQ multiplex PCR, the TCRdb table keeps only in-frame clones and is missing some. There are 75,000 to 100,000 clones in the sample; 70% to 85% occur only once, and 0.45% to 0.6% lies in the top ten. The source material was CD4+ T cells from blood, sampled approximately 3.5 years after liver transplant. These receptors all come from a human patient who received a liver transplant. Some T cells may arise from the graft donor. CDR3s include the opening cysteine and the closing phenylalanine or tryptophan. Fields, in order: D gene, J gene, V gene, clone size, CDR3 DNA, CDR3 protein. The D gene is left open where the match is weak. The size field is filled for only some rows; it gives once, few, many or a size class.

. | TRBJ2-1 | TRBV27 | . | TGTGCCAGCTACGAGACCCGGAGGTCCTACAATGAGCAGTTCTTC | CASYETRRSYNEQFF
. | TRBJ1-4 | TRBV28 | . | TGTGCCAGCAGTGGACCCGGGACCGGTCGGGAAAAACTGTTTTTT | CASSGPGTGREKLFF
TRBD2 | TRBJ2-1 | TRBV4-3 | once | TGCGCCAGCAGCCAGGGGAAGGCTAGCGGGTCGAGAGAGCAGTTCTTC | CASSQGKASGSREQFF
. | TRBJ1-2 | TRBV19 | . | TGTGCCAGTAGGATCCGACGGTCGGATGGCTACACCTTC | CASRIRRSDGYTF
TRBD1 | TRBJ2-7 | TRBV18 | . | TGTGCCAGCTCACGGGGGACAGGATACTACGAGCAGTACTTC | CASSRGTGYYEQYF
TRBD1 | TRBJ2-2 | TRBV5-8 | once | TGTGCCAGCAGCTTATCTTCGTGGTTGGGGACAGGGTACACCGGGGAGCTGTTTTTT | CASSLSSWLGTGYTGELFF
TRBD2 | TRBJ2-3 | TRBV27 | . | TGTGCCAGCATTCCCCGACTAGCTAGAGCCAAAGATACGCAGTATTTT | CASIPRLARAKDTQYF
. | TRBJ2-5 | TRBV18 | . | TGTGCCAGCTCACCACCGGGACTTCAAGAGACCCAGTACTTC | CASSPPGLQETQYF
TRBD2 | TRBJ2-1 | TRBV7-9 | . | TGTGCCAGCAGCCCCGGGACTAGCACGAGGAATGAGCAGTTCTTC | CASSPGTSTRNEQFF
. | TRBJ1-2 | TRBV5-1 | . | TGCGCCAGCAGCTTGACACAGGTTGAGAACTATGGCTACACCTTC | CASSLTQVENYGYTF
. | TRBJ1-1 | TRBV7-8 | . | TGTGCCAGCAGCCCTCGTCATGCGTCTGAAGCTTTCTTT | CASSPRHASEAFF
. | TRBJ2-4 | TRBV7-2 | few | TGTGCCAGCAGCTTAGAGCCGGGAAGGGCCAAAAACATTCAGTACTTC | CASSLEPGRAKNIQYF
. | TRBJ2-3 | TRBV7-2 | . | TGTGCCAGCAGCTTTCTCGGTCGTGATACGCAGTATTTT | CASSFLGRDTQYF
. | TRBJ2-4 | TRBV2 | . | TGTGCCAGCAGTGAAGCGGAACGAATGGGCTTC | CASSEAERMGF
TRBD2 | TRBJ2-2 | TRBV5-4 | . | TGTGCCAGCAGCTTGGGGACTAGCGGGAGGAGGAACACCGGGGAGCTGTTTTTT | CASSLGTSGRRNTGELFF
. | TRBJ1-1 | TRBV5-3 | . | TGTGCCAGAAGCCCATTGAAGGAGCCGACAACTGAAGCTTTCTTT | CARSPLKEPTTEAFF
TRBD1 | TRBJ2-4 | TRBV27 | . | TGTGCCAGCAGTTCCCCCCGGACAGGAAACATTCAGTACTTC | CASSSPRTGNIQYF
TRBD2 | TRBJ2-7 | TRBV6-6 | few | TGTGCCGCGAGGTCCAGGACTAGTTCCAACGAGCAGTACTTC | CAARSRTSSNEQYF
TRBD2 | TRBJ2-1 | TRBV7-3 | . | TGTGCCAGCAGCTTAATAGCGGGACCCTCGATTGAGCAGTTCTTC | CASSLIAGPSIEQFF
. | TRBJ1-1 | TRBV9 | . | TGTGCCAGCAGCGTAGCTGTTGGACTGAACACTGAAGCTTTCTTT | CASSVAVGLNTEAFF
TRBD1 | TRBJ2-7 | TRBV5-6 | . | TGTGCCAGCAGCCTCCGGGACAGGGTATTCTACGAGCAGTACTTC | CASSLRDRVFYEQYF
TRBD2 | TRBJ2-1 | TRBV5-1 | . | TGCGCCAGCAGCTTAGCGGGAGGGAAGGCACAGGGGCAGTTCTTC | CASSLAGGKAQGQFF
. | TRBJ2-5 | TRBV6-6 | . | TGTGCCAGCAGTCCAACTGGTATTAGGACCCAGTACTTC | CASSPTGIRTQYF
. | TRBJ2-6 | TRBV27 | . | TGTGCCAGCAGACTTACGCTCTCTGGGGCCAACGTCCTGACTTTC | CASRLTLSGANVLTF
TRBD1 | TRBJ1-5 | TRBV28 | . | TGTGCCAGCAGTCCGGGACAGCCCCCCAATCAGCCCCAGCATTTT | CASSPGQPPNQPQHF
. | TRBJ1-1 | TRBV28 | . | TGTGCCAGCAGTCCCCCGGGGGGCACTGAAGCTTTCTTT | CASSPPGGTEAFF
TRBD2 | TRBJ2-1 | TRBV4-2 | . | TGTGCCAGCAGCCAGGAACCTAGCGGCAGCTCCTACAATGAGCAGTTCTTC | CASSQEPSGSSYNEQFF
TRBD1 | TRBJ2-2 | TRBV6-1 | . | TGTGCCAGCAGGAGGACAGGGAAATACGGGGAGCTGTTTTTT | CASRRTGKYGELFF
. | TRBJ1-1 | TRBV7-9 | . | TGTGCCAGCAGCTTTAGTTACACTGAAGCTTTCTTT | CASSFSYTEAFF
. | TRBJ2-6 | TRBV5-1 | . | TGCGCCAGCAGCCCCGACTACTCTGGGGCCAACGTCCTGACTTTC | CASSPDYSGANVLTF
TRBD1 | TRBJ1-1 | TRBV11-1 | . | TGTGCCAGCAGCCCAGGGGGTTTAGACACTGAAGCTTTCTTT | CASSPGGLDTEAFF
. | TRBJ1-1 | TRBV19 | few | TGTGCCAGTAGTTTCCGTGGAGGTGTGAGGACGGGGAACACTGAAGCTTTCTTT | CASSFRGGVRTGNTEAFF
. | TRBJ2-5 | TRBV29-1 | . | TGCAGCTACCTAGGGGGGGAGACCCAGTACTTC | CSYLGGETQYF
TRBD2 | TRBJ2-5 | TRBV6-1 | . | TGTGCCAGCAGTGAAGCGTGGGGGGAGGGCCGAGATAGGGAGACCCAGTACTTC | CASSEAWGEGRDRETQYF
. | TRBJ2-2 | TRBV2 | . | TGTGCCAGCGGGAAGGGGGGGGCCGGGGAGCTGTTTTTT | CASGKGGAGELFF
. | TRBJ1-1 | TRBV5-1 | . | TGCGCCAGCAGCGAAGGTTGGGACATGAGGCTCAACACTGAAGCTTTCTTT | CASSEGWDMRLNTEAFF
. | TRBJ1-4 | TRBV4-1 | . | TGCGCCAGCAGACGGGTGGGCGAAAAACTGTTTTTT | CASRRVGEKLFF
TRBD2 | TRBJ2-3 | TRBV19 | . | TGTGCCAGTAAAGGGACTAGCGGGATTATCGAAGATACGCAGTATTTT | CASKGTSGIIEDTQYF
. | TRBJ1-2 | TRBV5-1 | . | TGCGCCAGCAGCTTGGTGGCAGGGCCTACGGGCTACACCTTC | CASSLVAGPTGYTF
TRBD2 | TRBJ2-2 | TRBV19 | . | TGTGCCAGTACCGCTAGCGGGAGGGCCCCCGGGGAGCTGTTTTTT | CASTASGRAPGELFF
TRBD2 | TRBJ2-7 | TRBV7-9 | . | TGTGCCAGCAGCTTAGCATCCGGGGTAGCGGGAGGATACGAGCAGTACTTC | CASSLASGVAGGYEQYF